These 19 T cell receptor beta chains were sequenced from one sample in a study of identifying expanded T cells in peripheral blood. Only in-frame clones appear in the TCRdb table, and some are missing; sequencing was by immunoSEQ multiplex PCR. Of roughly 100,000 clones detected, roughly 89% appear once; the ten largest clones hold 15% to 20%. Sequences were obtained from blood. The source is a person between 18 and 75 years old in good health.

The genes are TRBV4-1 and TRBJ1-5, with a possible D match to TRBD1 (5 bases). This CDR3 is built from 17 residues. The germline gives CDR1 MGHRA, CDR2 YSYEKL. V lost 2 bases and J 7 bases, leaving 21 bases between the germline ends. The CDR3 region is CASSQILEQPPGQPQHF. The CDR3 DNA follows: TGCGCCAGCAGCCAAATCTTAGAGCAGCCCCCAGGGCAGCCCCAGCATTTT.

This clone appeared once. V and J are TRBV27 and TRBJ1-5, with 8 nucleotides matching TRBD1. The CDR3 length is 14 residues. V lost 6 bases and J lost 9; bases outside the gene matches: 10. Germline-derived CDR1 and CDR2 are MNHEY and SMNVEV (reference sequence). CDR3 DNA: TGTGCCAGCAGCCGCCGGACAGGGCTTGTGCCCCAGCATTTT. Residues: CASSRRTGLVPQHF.

The chain carries TRBV6-4 and TRBJ2-1; a possible D gene is TRBD1 (6 bases). The CDR3 covers 14 residues. Deletions cut 4 bases from V and 8 bases from J, with 15 bases between. Germline V gene data show CDR1 as MRHNA and CDR2 as SNTAGT. CDR3 bases: TGTGCCAGCAGTGTTAACAGGGAATTCGATGAGCAGTTCTTC. Amino acid sequence: CASSVNREFDEQFF.

This chain joins TRBV2 and TRBJ2-7; D might be TRBD2 (5 bases). The germline V gene encodes CDR1 SNHLY and CDR2 FYNNEI. V lost 6 bases, J lost 2 bases, and 14 bases lay in between. The CDR3 is 14 residues long. The CDR3 loop reads CASSRDYTTYEQYF. DNA of the CDR3: TGTGCCAGCAGCCGTGACTACACGACCTACGAGCAGTACTTC.

CDR3 protein: CASSPPGPYQPQHF. The CDR3 DNA reads TGTGCCAGCTCACCCCCGGGTCCTTATCAGCCCCAGCATTTT. The J gene is TRBJ1-5, the V gene TRBV18; D gene ambiguous. Looked up from germline, CDR1 is KGHSH and CDR2 is LQKENI. The CDR3 consists of 14 residues. The V and J ends lost 3 bases and 5 bases respectively, with 11 bases between them.

DNA of the CDR3: TGTGCCAGCAGCCGGACAGGGGGAACCTCTGGAAACACCATATATTTT. This encodes CASSRTGGTSGNTIYF. The chain has TRBV5-6 and TRBJ1-3, with 10 bases matching TRBD1. The CDR3 is 16 residues long. Trimming at V came to 4 bases and at J to 0 bases, leaving 4 bases not matched to a gene. Germline V gene data show CDR1 as SGHDT and CDR2 as YYEEEE.

The chain combines TRBV19 with TRBJ2-1; perhaps TRBD1 as D (6 bases). Germline V lookup: CDR1 LNHDA, CDR2 SQIVND (reference sequence). This CDR3 spans 17 amino acids. V was clipped by 3 bases and J by 4 bases, with 19 bases between them. Here the CDR3 reads CASSMDWGTPSYNEQFF. For the CDR3, the DNA is TGTGCCAGTAGTATGGATTGGGGGACACCTTCTTACAATGAGCAGTTCTTC.

This clone came up once. The V and J genes are TRBV6-5 and TRBJ1-5; perhaps TRBD1 as D (5 bases). CDR1 and CDR2 from the germline V gene are MNHEY and SVGAGI. The CDR3 length is 15 residues. V was cut by 3 bases and J by 2 bases, with 11 bases left in between. The CDR3 DNA reads TGTGCCAGCAGTTATACAAGGGGCGGCAATCAGCCCCAGCATTTT. It encodes CASSYTRGGNQPQHF.

The rearrangement links TRBV19 to TRBJ2-2; TRBD1 matches at 9 bases. The V gene end was trimmed by 11 bases and the J gene end by 1 base; junction bases not matched to a gene: 5. CDR3 size: 14 residues. Looked up from germline, CDR1 is LNHDA and CDR2 is SQIVND (reference sequence). The DNA for the CDR3 is TGTGCCGGCCGGGACAGGGTGAACACCGGGGAGCTGTTTTTT. Protein product: CAGRDRVNTGELFF.

The sample holds a few counts of this clone. The chain joins TRBV7-9 to TRBJ1-6; 9 nucleotides match TRBD1. The germline V gene encodes CDR1 SEHNR and CDR2 FQNEAQ (reference sequence). The length of the CDR3 is 16 residues. Trimming cost V 4 bases and J 8 bases; bases outside gene matches: 9. CDR3 in DNA: TGTGCCAGCAGCTCACGGGGGACAGGGTGGGATTCACCCCTCCACTTT. Its translation is CASSSRGTGWDSPLHF.

The chain recombines TRBV10-1 with TRBJ2-7; the D is unclear. V was shortened by 2 bases and J by 12 bases, with 17 bases between the two germline ends. The V gene's germline CDR1 is WNHNN and CDR2 SYGVQD (reference sequence). The length of the CDR3 is 13 residues. The CDR3 DNA is TGCGCCAGCAGTGAGAATCTGGGATCAGGTCTGTACTTC. Encoded protein: CASSENLGSGLYF.

In this sample, this clone turned up a few times. This chain joins TRBV10-2 and TRBJ1-1; 8 nucleotides match TRBD1. Germline V gives CDR1 WSHSY, CDR2 SAAADI. J was trimmed by 4 bases and V by 2 bases; bases with no gene match: 0. The CDR3 loop spans 13 amino acids. CDR3 DNA sequence: TGCGCCAGCAGTGAGCAGGGGGCCACTGAAGCTTTCTTT. Its protein is CASSEQGATEAFF.

Only a few counts were recorded for this clone. The chain links TRBV5-8 to TRBJ2-1; no clear D. The length of the CDR3 is 13 residues. V dropped 2 bases and J dropped 6 bases, with 9 bases sitting between them. CDR1 and CDR2 (germline): SGHTS, YDEGEE. Written as DNA, the CDR3 is TGTGCCAGCAGCTTTACCAGCTCCAATGAGCAGTTCTTC. Its protein product is CASSFTSSNEQFF.

CDR3 sequence: CASSLARRAGEDTQYF. The DNA for the CDR3 is TGTGCCAGCAGCTTGGCCCGGAGGGCCGGGGAAGATACGCAGTATTTT. V is TRBV5-8 and J is TRBJ2-3; possibly TRBD2 for D (6 bases). The CDR3 totals 16 residues. Trimming cost V 0 bases and J 5 bases, with 16 bases left between them. The V gene's germline CDR1 is SGHTS and CDR2 YDEGEE. Looking up the rest from reference TRBV5-8 and TRBJ2-3 gives the full variable domain: EAGVTQSPTHLIKTRGQQATLRCSPISGHTSVYWYQQALGLGLQFLLWYDEGEERNRGNFPPRFSGRQFPNYSSELNVNALELEDSALYLCASSLARRAGEDTQYFGPGTRLTVL.

The CDR3 DNA follows: TGTGCCAGCCGTCGAGGACAGACAATCTCCGGGGAGCTGTTTTTT. Amino acids: CASRRGQTISGELFF. The rearrangement joins TRBV6-5 to TRBJ2-2; possible D gene TRBD1, 6 bases. Germline V gene data show CDR1 as MNHEY and CDR2 as SVGAGI. This CDR3 is built from 15 residues. V lost 8 bases and J 6 bases, leaving 19 bases between the germline ends.

The rearrangement links TRBV11-2 to TRBJ2-5; no clear D. This CDR3 contains 15 residues. V dropped 5 bases and J dropped 3 bases, with 16 bases sitting between them. The V gene's germline CDR1 is SGHAT and CDR2 FQNNGV. For the CDR3, the DNA is TGTGCCAGCAGCCCAATAGGGTACTCTAAAGAGACCCAGTACTTC. The encoded protein is CASSPIGYSKETQYF.

The gene calls are TRBV15 and TRBJ1-6, with no clear D. V was shortened by 0 bases and J by 14 bases, with 14 bases between the two germline ends. Germline-derived CDR1 and CDR2 are LNHNV and YYDKDF (reference sequence). This CDR3 comprises 14 residues. The CDR3 DNA follows: TGTGCCACCAGCAGAGAACCGGAAACTGCCACCCTCCACTTT. As protein: CATSREPETATLHF.

The chain combines TRBV7-2 with TRBJ2-1; D could derive from TRBD1 or TRBD2 (5 bases each). The CDR3 is made up of 15 amino acids. Trimming took 1 base from V and 2 from J, leaving 9 bases between them. The germline CDR1 and CDR2 sequences are SGHTA and FQGNSA. The CDR3 DNA reads as TGTGCCAGCAGCTTAGGGCAGGGAGCCTACAATGAGCAGTTCTTC. Its translation is CASSLGQGAYNEQFF. Combining the CDR3 with reference TRBV7-2 and TRBJ2-1 gives the whole variable domain GAGVSQSPSNKVTEKGKDVELRCDPISGHTALYWYRQSLGQGLEFLIYFQGNSAPDKSGLPSDRFSAERTGGSVSTLTIQRTQQEDSAVYLCASSLGQGAYNEQFFGPGTRLTVL.

The chain is built from TRBV7-9 and TRBJ2-7; possibly TRBD1 or TRBD2 for D (5 bases each). CDR3 length: 14 residues. Trimming left V 1 base short and J 9 bases short, with 16 bases between. CDR1 and CDR2 from the germline V gene are SEHNR and FQNEAQ (reference sequence). The CDR3 DNA reads as TGTGCCAGCAGCTTAGATCCAGGGTCGAGGGCGCAGTACTTC. Its protein product is CASSLDPGSRAQYF.